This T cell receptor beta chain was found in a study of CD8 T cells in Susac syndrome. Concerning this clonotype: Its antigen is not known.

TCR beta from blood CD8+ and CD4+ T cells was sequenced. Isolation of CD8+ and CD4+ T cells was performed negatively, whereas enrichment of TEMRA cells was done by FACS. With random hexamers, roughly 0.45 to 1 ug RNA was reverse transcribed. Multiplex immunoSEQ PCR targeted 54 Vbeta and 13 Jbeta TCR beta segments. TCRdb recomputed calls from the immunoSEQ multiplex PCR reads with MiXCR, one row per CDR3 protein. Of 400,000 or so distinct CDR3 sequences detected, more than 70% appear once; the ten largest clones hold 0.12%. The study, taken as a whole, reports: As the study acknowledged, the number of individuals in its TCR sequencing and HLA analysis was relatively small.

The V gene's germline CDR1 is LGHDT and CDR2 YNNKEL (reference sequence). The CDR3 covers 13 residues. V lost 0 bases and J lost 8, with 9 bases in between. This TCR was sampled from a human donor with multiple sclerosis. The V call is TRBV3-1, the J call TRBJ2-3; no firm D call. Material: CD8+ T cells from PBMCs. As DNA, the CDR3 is TGTGCCAGCAGCCAAGATGTAACGGGTACGCAGTATTTT. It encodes CASSQDVTGTQYF.